These 2 T cell receptor beta chains came from one sample sequenced in a study of T cells of healthy individuals (dated by TCRdb to the late 2010s). The library was produced with 5' RACE. The run used an Illumina MiSeq. TCRdb applied fastp at Q25 and MiXCR to the public reads, then kept only in-frame beta chains. Rows with one shared CDR3 protein collapse into an entry with the most common genes and DNA. This sample has nearly 100,000 distinct CDR3 sequences in its table, and roughly a sixth of those were observed once. The ten largest clones represent over 5% of the sample. These receptors came from a human donor in good health.

This clonotype was counted only a few times. This sequence joins TRBV18 and TRBJ2-1, with 14 bases that match TRBD2. Trimming cost V 2 bases and J 8 bases; bases outside gene matches: 2. CDR3 size: 15 residues. Germline V CDR1 and CDR2: KGHSH, LQKENI. CDR3 in DNA: TGTGCCAGCTCACCAGGGACTAGCGGGAGCCATGAGCAGTTCTTC. Its translation: CASSPGTSGSHEQFF.

The chain is built from TRBV3-1 and TRBJ2-1; D is tentatively TRBD1 or TRBD2 (5 bases each). The CDR3 has 16 residues. Per the germline V gene, CDR1 is LGHDT and CDR2 is YNNKEL (reference sequence). V lost 0 bases and J lost 6, with 15 bases in between. The CDR3 sequence: CASSQEGTDFFNEQFF. The CDR3 DNA reads as TGTGCCAGCAGCCAAGAAGGGACGGATTTCTTCAATGAGCAGTTCTTC.